Only a few counts were recorded for the clone carrying this T cell receptor (beta chain). As yet, its antigen is unknown. Using unique molecular identifiers, the investigators prepared the TCRbeta library. TCRdb passed the PCR reads through MiXCR, listing each CDR3 protein once. Among about 110,000 distinct CDR3 sequences listed, 10% were seen once. CDR3 length: 18 amino acids. Per germline, CDR1 SGHDT and CDR2 YYEEEE. Losses at the gene ends were 0 bases for V and 5 bases for J; bases not matched to a gene: 12. This sample is part of a study of T-cell reconstitution after alpha-beta-depleted transplantation in children. Notes on the study in general: Several hundred expanded graft clones reportedly gave rise to the alpha-beta T cells present about two months after transplant. Day-60 TCRbeta diversity that was high in some patients was derived from surviving recipient T cells and thymic progenitors. It was newly produced T cells that mostly accounted for T-cell counts and diversity one year after transplant.

The V and J genes are TRBV5-6 and TRBJ2-1; 9 bases agree with TRBD1. The source is a boy between 2 and 10 years old with acute lymphoblastic leukemia, due to receive a stem cell transplant. The specimen was PBMCs, collected before TCRalphabeta/CD19-depleted stem cell transplant. In nucleotides, the CDR3 is TGTGCCAGCAGCTTGGCCCGCCTCCGGGACAGGGAAAACAATGAGCAGTTCTTC. This translates into CASSLARLRDRENNEQFF.